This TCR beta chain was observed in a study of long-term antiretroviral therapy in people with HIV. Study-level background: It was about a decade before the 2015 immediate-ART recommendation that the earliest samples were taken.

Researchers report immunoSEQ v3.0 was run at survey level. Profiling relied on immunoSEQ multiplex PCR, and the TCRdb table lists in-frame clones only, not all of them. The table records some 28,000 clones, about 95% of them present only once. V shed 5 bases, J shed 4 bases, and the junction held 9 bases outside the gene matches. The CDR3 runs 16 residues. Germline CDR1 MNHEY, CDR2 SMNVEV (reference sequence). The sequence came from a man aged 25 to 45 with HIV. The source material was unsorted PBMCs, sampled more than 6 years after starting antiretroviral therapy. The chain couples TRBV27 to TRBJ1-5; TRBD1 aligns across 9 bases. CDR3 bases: TGTGCCAGCAGTCCAGGCGGACAGGGGAATAATCAGCCCCAGCATTTT. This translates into CASSPGGQGNNQPQHF.